These T cell receptor beta chains were read from a single sample in a study of siplizumab effects on memory and regulatory T cells. The method was immunoSEQ multiplex PCR; TCRdb's version includes in-frame clones alone and lacks a portion of them. The sample gives roughly 93,000 clones, just under 95% of which show up once; about 1.2% is in the top ten. The source material was non-Treg CD4+ T cells sorted from blood. These receptors originate from a human donor in good health. CDR3s leave out the opening cysteine and the closing phenylalanine or tryptophan. The order of the fields is J gene, V gene, CDR3 protein.

J gene: TRBJ2-3; V gene: TRBV11-2; CDR3 protein: ASSSNSGSPSDTQY
J gene: TRBJ2-7; V gene: TRBV6-1; CDR3 protein: ASRLQGIYEQY
J gene: TRBJ1-5; V gene: TRBV7-9; CDR3 protein: ASSLGDRVNQPQH
J gene: TRBJ2-5; V gene: TRBV2; CDR3 protein: AAQNRVGGTQY
J gene: TRBJ2-5; V gene: TRBV5-1; CDR3 protein: ASLRTGGMQETQY
J gene: TRBJ1-2; V gene: TRBV6-1; CDR3 protein: ASSEPPIRKGRGGGYT
J gene: TRBJ2-5; V gene: TRBV15; CDR3 protein: ATSRGGTLGQETQY
J gene: TRBJ2-7; V gene: TRBV27; CDR3 protein: ASSVDRTYEQY
J gene: TRBJ1-1; V gene: TRBV28; CDR3 protein: ASSVTGGEAF
J gene: TRBJ2-2; V gene: TRBV15; CDR3 protein: ATSRGGLAGASGELF
J gene: TRBJ1-1; V gene: TRBV28; CDR3 protein: ASSITYKRRNTEAF
J gene: TRBJ1-1; V gene: TRBV18; CDR3 protein: ASSRTGEAF
J gene: TRBJ2-5; V gene: TRBV19; CDR3 protein: ASSIWMGPRDSVSQETQY
J gene: TRBJ1-5; V gene: TRBV9; CDR3 protein: ASSEEVNQPQH
J gene: TRBJ2-7; V gene: TRBV18; CDR3 protein: ASSQDRVSSEQY
J gene: TRBJ2-1; V gene: TRBV11-3; CDR3 protein: ASSQGRVNNEQF